This T cell receptor (beta chain) was retrieved from a study of vaccination and CD4 T cells after COVID-19. Study in general: The authors gave control cultures a CEFX pool, an HIV-1 Nef pool, or no peptide.

The treatment: roughly ten-day PBMC culture with coronavirus spike peptide pools or control peptides (ViraFEST assay). During the years 2011-2018, before the COVID-19 pandemic, the unexposed donor's CD4+ T cells were collected. Trimming took 4 bases from V and 2 from J, leaving 9 bases between them. The CDR3 runs 15 residues. Germline V gene data show CDR1 as MNHEY and CDR2 as SMNVEV (reference sequence). This clonotype has a handful of counts. Its antigen is unknown. The Oncomine TCR Beta short-read assay was applied to DNA of cultured CD4+ T cells. TCRdb processed the PCR reads anew with MiXCR; each CDR3 protein has one entry. The sample gives thousands of distinct CDR3 sequences, 45% to 55% of which show up once; roughly 11% is in the top ten.

The source of this sequence is a human donor in good health. The rearrangement links TRBV27 to TRBJ2-6, with a tentative D call TRBD1 (5 bases). The specimen sequenced was CD4+ T cells from blood, cultured in vitro. Here the CDR3 reads CASSSTVAGANVLTF. CDR3 coding DNA: TGTGCCAGCAGTTCGACAGTGGCTGGGGCCAACGTCCTGACTTTC.